One and the same sample provided the 27 T cell receptor beta chains below, sequenced in a study of T cell changes during pregnancy in multiple sclerosis. Sequenced by immunoSEQ multiplex PCR; TCRdb stores in-frame clones only, minus some. Of some 94,000 clones in the sample, approximately 90% were seen once. The sample in question was peripheral blood, obtained in the first trimester of pregnancy. These receptors originate from a female donor in good health, enrolled as a control in a pregnancy study.

The rearrangement uses TRBV9 and TRBJ2-7; tentative D call: TRBD2 (5 bases). This CDR3 has 13 residues. Trimming took off 4 bases at V and 3 bases at J, with 11 bases between the two ends. In germline, CDR1 is SGDLS, CDR2 YYNGEE. The CDR3 sequence: CASSRGKDYEQYF. DNA of the CDR3: TGTGCCAGCAGCAGAGGGAAAGACTACGAGCAGTACTTC.

The CDR3 loop reads CASSFRQGIVSNQPQHF. CDR3 sequence (DNA): TGTGCCAGCAGCTTCCGACAGGGGATTGTAAGCAATCAGCCCCAGCATTTT. This rearrangement joins TRBV7-8 to TRBJ1-5, with TRBD1 identical over 8 bases. Per germline, CDR1 SGHVS and CDR2 FQNEAQ. CDR3 size: 17 residues. J gave up 1 base and V 3 bases, and 8 bases lay outside the gene matches.

This clone was picked up one time. J is TRBJ2-1 and V is TRBV29-1; no definite D call. The germline CDR1 and CDR2 sequences are SQVTM and ANQGSEA. The CDR3 extends over 11 amino acids. Trimming pared 5 bases from V and 7 bases from J, leaving 9 bases between. The CDR3 spells CSVSHRNEQFF. CDR3 DNA: TGCAGCGTTAGCCATCGGAATGAGCAGTTCTTC.

J is TRBJ2-3 and V is TRBV7-2, with D perhaps matching TRBD1 (6 bases). Trimming stripped 5 bases from V and 5 bases from J, with 8 bases between. CDR1 is SGHTA, CDR2 FQGNSA, per germline. This CDR3 region has 12 residues. The CDR3 loop is CASSQGGDTQYF. The CDR3 coding sequence is TGTGCCAGCAGCCAAGGGGGAGATACGCAGTATTTT.

This clone was seen only once. The rearrangement uses TRBV6-5 and TRBJ1-1; possibly TRBD1 for D (5 bases). The CDR3 contains 12 residues. Per germline, CDR1 MNHEY and CDR2 SVGAGI. The ends were cut back, 5 bases at V and 5 bases at J, with 9 bases in the middle. The CDR3 nucleotides read TGTGCCAGCAGTAACGGACAAACTGAAGCTTTCTTT. Residues: CASSNGQTEAFF.

As to this clone: Within the sample, other DNA sequences also encode this same CDR3. This chain links TRBV7-9 with TRBJ1-5, with 9 bases aligning to TRBD1. The CDR3 extends over 14 amino acids. Germline assignment: CDR1 SEHNR and CDR2 FQNEAQ (reference sequence). With 3 bases clipped from V and 4 bases from J, the junction kept 1 base outside the gene matches. The CDR3 DNA sequence: TGTGCCAGCAGCTTGGGACAGGGTAATCAGCCCCAGCATTTT. The encoded protein is CASSLGQGNQPQHF. Combining the CDR3 with reference TRBV7-9 and TRBJ1-5 gives the whole variable domain DTGVSQNPRHKITKRGQNVTFRCDPISEHNRLYWYRQTLGQGPEFLTYFQNEAQLEKSRLLSDRFSAERPKGSFSTLEIQRTEQGDSAMYLCASSLGQGNQPQHFGDGTRLSIL.

This sequence joins TRBV5-6 and TRBJ1-2, with 11 bases matching TRBD1. V was clipped by 4 bases and J by 6 bases; unmatched bases: 8. The CDR3 is 15 residues long. Germline-derived CDR1 and CDR2 are SGHDT and YYEEEE. The CDR3 sequence is CASSVLGQGVDGYTF. The CDR3 DNA is TGTGCCAGCAGCGTCCTGGGACAGGGGGTTGATGGCTACACCTTC.

This rearrangement joins TRBV28 to TRBJ1-5, with D perhaps matching TRBD1 (6 bases). Germline V gene sequence: CDR1 MDHEN, CDR2 SYDVKM. The V gene lost 7 bases and the J gene lost 7 bases, with 17 bases spanning the gap. The CDR3 totals 14 residues. CDR3 sequence reads: CASIRRGGGQPQHF. The CDR3 DNA is TGTGCCAGCATCCGCCGAGGGGGGGGGCAGCCCCAGCATTTT.

V usage is TRBV6-5 and J usage is TRBJ1-2; 8 nucleotides align to TRBD1. Germline trimming cut 6 bases from V and 4 bases from J; bases unmatched to any gene: 7. The CDR3 loop spans 14 amino acids. In germline, CDR1 is MNHEY, CDR2 SVGAGI. CDR3 region: CASSPGQGTYGYTF. DNA of the CDR3: TGTGCCAGCAGCCCCGGACAGGGAACCTATGGCTACACCTTC.

This chain joins TRBV28 and TRBJ1-2; tentatively, D is TRBD1 (5 bases). Germline V gives CDR1 MDHEN, CDR2 SYDVKM. This CDR3 comprises 11 residues. Trimming cost V 11 bases and J 8 bases, with 15 bases left between them. The DNA for the CDR3 is TGTGCCGGGGCAGGGACTGAAGGCTACACCTTC. Protein product: CAGAGTEGYTF.

The gene calls are TRBV29-1 and TRBJ1-2; D possibly corresponds to TRBD1 (6 bases). V was pared by 6 bases and J by 4 bases, with 15 bases between. Germline CDR1 SQVTM, CDR2 ANQGSEA. The CDR3 has 13 residues. CDR3: CSVYRAGGYGYTF. CDR3 coding DNA: TGCAGCGTGTACAGGGCTGGAGGCTATGGCTACACCTTC. The entire variable domain, with the rest obtained from reference TRBV29-1 and TRBJ1-2, is as follows: SAVISQKPSRDICQRGTSLTIQCQVDSQVTMMFWYRQQPGQSLTLIATANQGSEATYESGFVIDKFPISRPNLTFSTLTVSNMSPEDSSIYLCSVYRAGGYGYTFGSGTRLTVV.

The chain is built from TRBV27 and TRBJ1-2; D might be TRBD1 (6 bases). This CDR3 has 15 residues. Trimming cost V 6 bases and J 4 bases, with 18 bases left between them. Germline-derived CDR1 and CDR2 are MNHEY and SMNVEV (reference sequence). DNA of the CDR3: TGTGCCAGCAGCCAACGACAGGCGGTAAGCTATGGCTACACCTTC. Amino acids: CASSQRQAVSYGYTF.

The chain employs TRBV25-1 and TRBJ2-5; tentatively, D is TRBD2 (5 bases). The CDR3 is 13 residues long. CDR1 is MGHDK, CDR2 SYGVNS, per germline. V was pared by 5 bases and J by 4 bases, with 11 bases between. The DNA for the CDR3 is TGTGCCAGCAGTTTCGGGGTTGTAGAGACCCAGTACTTC. Amino acid sequence: CASSFGVVETQYF. The complete variable domain, with remaining parts taken from reference TRBV25-1 and TRBJ2-5, reads EADIYQTPRYLVIGTGKKITLECSQTMGHDKMYWYQQDPGMELHLIHYSYGVNSTEKGDLSSESTVSRIRTEHFPLTLESARPSHTSQYLCASSFGVVETQYFGPGTRLLVL.

V usage is TRBV11-2 and J usage is TRBJ1-6; 8 positions match TRBD1. This CDR3 comprises 14 residues. Germline CDR1 reads SGHAT; CDR2 reads FQNNGV. Unmatched junction bases numbered 1, after V lost 4 bases and J lost 5 bases. CDR3 loop: CASSWTGNNSPLHF. DNA of the CDR3: TGTGCCAGCAGCTGGACAGGGAATAATTCACCCCTCCACTTT.

The rearrangement links TRBV19 to TRBJ2-1; D might be TRBD1 (5 bases). Germline values: CDR1 LNHDA, CDR2 SQIVND (reference sequence). V was pared by 3 bases and J by 9 bases, with 21 bases between. This CDR3 spans 16 amino acids. The CDR3 loop reads CASSMLRGRSSGEQFF. The DNA for the CDR3 is TGTGCCAGTAGTATGTTAAGGGGCCGCTCGAGTGGTGAGCAGTTCTTC.

The rearrangement links TRBV4-1 to TRBJ2-3; 7 bases fit TRBD1. The germline V gene encodes CDR1 MGHRA and CDR2 YSYEKL. Losses at the gene ends were 2 bases for V and 4 bases for J; bases not matched to a gene: 9. The CDR3 has 16 amino acids. This chain's CDR3 is CASSQPRQGFADTQYF. The CDR3 DNA reads as TGCGCCAGCAGCCAACCCAGACAGGGATTCGCAGATACGCAGTATTTT.

This rearrangement joins TRBV10-3 to TRBJ1-5; D is uncertain. Trimming removed 8 bases at V and 0 bases at J, with 11 bases between. Germline values: CDR1 ENHRY, CDR2 SYGVKD. The CDR3 loop spans 14 amino acids. This CDR3 reads CAISGRYSNQPQHF. In nucleotides, the CDR3 is TGTGCCATCTCCGGGAGATATAGCAATCAGCCCCAGCATTTT.

The chain links TRBV6-6 to TRBJ2-5; no definite D call. In germline, CDR1 is MNHNY, CDR2 SVGAGI (reference sequence). Trimming cost V 7 bases and J 4 bases, with 7 bases left between them. There are 11 residues in the CDR3. DNA of the CDR3: TGTGCCAGCACACGCGGAGAGACCCAGTACTTC. It codes for CASTRGETQYF.

This sequence joins TRBV19 and TRBJ2-6, with no clear D. Trimming stripped 6 bases from V and 0 bases from J, with 3 bases between. Germline CDR1 and CDR2: LNHDA and SQIVND (reference sequence). The CDR3 is 13 residues long. Here the CDR3 reads CASSHSGANVLTF. CDR3 bases: TGTGCCAGTAGCCACTCTGGGGCCAACGTCCTGACTTTC.

This chain uses TRBV18 with TRBJ1-2; 9 nucleotides align to TRBD1. The CDR3 has 14 residues. The ends lost 6 bases at V and 14 bases at J; junction bases unmatched: 16. Germline lookup yields CDR1 KGHSH and CDR2 LQKENI. CDR3 coding DNA: TGTGCCAGCTCCCTCGACCCGACCGGGACAGGGAGTACCTTC. This encodes CASSLDPTGTGSTF. Supplemented by reference TRBV18 and TRBJ1-2, the full variable domain reads NAGVMQNPRHLVRRRGQEARLRCSPMKGHSHVYWYRQLPEEGLKFMVYLQKENIIDESGMPKERFSAEFPKEGPSILRIQQVVRGDSAAYFCASSLDPTGTGSTFGSGTRLTVV.

The chain has TRBV7-3 and TRBJ1-1; 8 bases align to TRBD1. Trimming removed 2 bases from V and 0 bases from J; junction bases left unmatched: 2. The CDR3 contains 15 residues. Germline loops: CDR1 SGHTA, CDR2 FQGTGA. The CDR3 sequence is CASSLRQGMNTEAFF. DNA of the CDR3: TGTGCCAGCAGCTTACGACAGGGGATGAACACTGAAGCTTTCTTT. Using reference TRBV7-3 and TRBJ1-1 for the parts outside the CDR3, the full variable domain is GAGVSQTPSNKVTEKGKYVELRCDPISGHTALYWYRQSLGQGPEFLIYFQGTGAADDSGLPNDRFFAVRPEGSVSTLKIQRTERGDSAVYLCASSLRQGMNTEAFFGQGTRLTVV.

The chain recombines TRBV14 with TRBJ2-3; unclear D gene. The V gene's germline CDR1 is SGHDN and CDR2 FVKESK. This CDR3 contains 15 residues. The germline V and J ends were trimmed by 0 bases and 1 base, with 8 bases remaining between them. DNA of the CDR3: TGTGCCAGCAGCCAAGAACTCTCGGGCACAGATACGCAGTATTTT. Residues: CASSQELSGTDTQYF.

The chain joins TRBV7-2 to TRBJ2-7; TRBD2 matches at 10 bases. Germline loops: CDR1 SGHTA, CDR2 FQGNSA. The CDR3 has 15 residues. The V segment lost 5 bases and the J segment 2 bases; nucleotides outside the gene matches: 6. CDR3 loop: CASSLGTSETYEQYF. CDR3 in DNA: TGTGCCAGCAGCCTAGGGACTAGCGAGACCTACGAGCAGTACTTC.

This clone has only a few counts. V gene TRBV7-3 combines with J gene TRBJ1-1, with TRBD1 matching 7 bases. This CDR3 contains 16 residues. V trimming: 1 base; J trimming: 1 base; junction bases outside the gene matches: 6. Germline CDR1 SGHTA, CDR2 FQGTGA. Here the CDR3 reads CASSLMGGTANTEAFF. The CDR3 bases are TGTGCCAGCAGCTTAATGGGTGGGACAGCGAACACTGAAGCTTTCTTT.

The chain is built from TRBV7-6 and TRBJ2-3; D is uncertain. The CDR3 runs 12 residues. In germline, CDR1 is SGHVS, CDR2 FNYEAQ. The germline V and J ends were trimmed by 3 bases and 6 bases, with 7 bases remaining between them. The CDR3 loop reads CASSLAQDTQYF. CDR3 nucleotides: TGTGCCAGCAGCTTGGCACAGGATACGCAGTATTTT.

This clone was observed a single time. The chain uses TRBV5-1 and TRBJ2-7; 7 bases align to TRBD1. The CDR3 totals 15 residues. J lost 4 bases, V lost 0 bases, and 7 bases had no gene match. The germline CDR1 and CDR2 sequences are SGHRS and YFSETQ. In DNA, the CDR3 is TGCGCCAGCAGCTTGGGTACAGGGGATCGGTACGAGCAGTACTTC. Its translation: CASSLGTGDRYEQYF.

The chain links TRBV4-1 to TRBJ1-5, with TRBD1 as a possible D gene (5 bases). There are 14 residues in the CDR3. Germline V gene sequence: CDR1 MGHRA, CDR2 YSYEKL. Trimming shortened V by 3 bases and J by 2 bases, and 8 bases separated the two germline ends. The CDR3 DNA reads as TGCGCCAGCAGCCATGGCAGGGGCAATCAGCCCCAGCATTTT. Its translation is CASSHGRGNQPQHF.